This is a list of T cell receptor beta chains from one sample in a study of CD8+ T cells in alopecia areata. Method: immunoSEQ multiplex PCR; TCRdb's copy keeps in-frame clones and lacks some. Seen here are approximately 200,000 clones, 40% to 45% observed once, and the top ten hold 2% to 3%. Sequences were derived from CD4+ T cells sorted from blood, sampled at roughly week 38, from a patient treated with tofacitinib. The source is a human donor with alopecia areata. Both conserved end residues are part of each CDR3. The order of the fields is J gene, V gene, CDR3 protein.

TRBJ2-1	TRBV6-4	CASSSGGANNEQFF
TRBJ2-1	TRBV7-9	CASREAGAHNEQFF
TRBJ2-5	TRBV7-2	CASSQVWDRQETQYF
TRBJ2-7	TRBV7-8	CASSFSGTALSYEQYF
TRBJ2-5	TRBV7-9	CASSLGRDRGLRETQYF
TRBJ2-7	TRBV7-9	CARTGTASSEQYF
TRBJ2-1	TRBV6-5	CASSLASGYNEQFF
TRBJ2-3	TRBV15	CATSRDLRVADTQYF
TRBJ2-1	TRBV30	CAWSPSFSGGNEQFF
TRBJ2-7	TRBV7-2	CASSLGRSRSYEQYF
TRBJ2-3	TRBV19	CASRRLAGEETDTQYF